This T cell receptor beta chain was identified in a study of CD8+ T cells in alopecia areata. General study results and limits: Affected scalp, especially in alopecia totalis/universalis, had a higher clonality than normal scalp did. Sharing of TCRs across patients appeared less clear than in mice, possibly for HLA-related reasons.

Peripheral blood and lesional scalp punch biopsies were taken from alopecia areata patients. V was clipped by 0 bases and J by 2 bases, with 9 bases between them. Germline CDR1 and CDR2: SGDLS and YYNGEE. The CDR3 runs to 14 residues. RNA was extracted and reverse transcribed into cDNA as the sequencing template. Libraries were prepared by immunoSEQ multiplex PCR; TCRdb keeps only in-frame clonotypes and omits some of them. Of some 8,000 clones in the sample, less than 70% are singletons; the top ten hold about 13%. Remarks on this clone: Its antigen is still unknown.

The rearrangement joins TRBV9 to TRBJ2-7; the D gene is possibly TRBD2 (5 bases). This clonotype was obtained from a human donor with alopecia areata. This sample comprised skin, obtained at week 0. The CDR3 sequence is CASSVDRGPYEQYF. The CDR3 bases are TGTGCCAGCAGCGTAGACCGGGGTCCCTACGAGCAGTACTTC.